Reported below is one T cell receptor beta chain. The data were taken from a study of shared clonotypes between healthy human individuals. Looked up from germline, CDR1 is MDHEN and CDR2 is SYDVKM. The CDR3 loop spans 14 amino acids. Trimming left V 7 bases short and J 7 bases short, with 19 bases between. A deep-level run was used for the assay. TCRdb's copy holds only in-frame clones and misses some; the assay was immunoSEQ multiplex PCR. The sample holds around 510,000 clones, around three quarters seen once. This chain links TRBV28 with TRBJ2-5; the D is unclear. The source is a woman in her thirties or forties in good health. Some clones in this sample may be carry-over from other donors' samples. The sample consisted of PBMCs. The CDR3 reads CASTLPGASGTQYF. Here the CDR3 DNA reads TGTGCCAGCACCCTCCCCGGCGCGTCGGGGACCCAGTACTTC.